The clone carrying this T cell receptor beta chain turned up a few times. TCRdb re-analysed the 5' RACE reads in MiXCR, keeping a single row per CDR3 protein. The top ten hold about 23% of the sample, which has about 290,000 distinct CDR3 sequences, approximately 19% seen once. This entry belongs to a study of T-cell memory formation after mild COVID-19. This CDR3 contains 16 residues. CDR1 is SEHNR, CDR2 FQNEAQ, per germline (reference sequence). The V and J ends lost 5 bases and 2 bases, in that order; junction bases with no gene match: 9. The chain uses TRBV7-9 and TRBJ2-5; TRBD1 matches 9 bases. This TCR derives from a man younger than 30 who had mild COVID-19 (a few samples of this study predate the infection). Cell type and time point are not known. Sequences were obtained from PBMCs or a T cell subset sorted from them (not recorded which). The CDR3 sequence is CASSPLDRGSQETQYF. The CDR3 DNA follows: TGTGCCAGCAGCCCACTGGACAGGGGATCTCAAGAGACCCAGTACTTC.